Following are 30 T cell receptor beta chains from one sample sequenced in a study of blood T cells in healthy people across ages. A sample-barcoded 5' primer and a J-beta primer mix were used in a second PCR of roughly 7 to 11 cycles. A single record per CDR3 protein comes from TCRdb applying MiXCR to the 5' RACE reads. This table holds fewer than 1 million distinct CDR3 sequences, roughly 44% found once. The specimen was blood. The receptors shown here come from a man aged 55 to 70 in good health.

CDR3 sequence reads: CSASQSGTGFEQYF. The CDR3 coding sequence is TGCAGCGCCTCACAATCCGGGACAGGGTTCGAGCAGTACTTC. J is TRBJ2-7 and V is TRBV29-1; 9 bases match TRBD1. The length of the CDR3 is 14 residues. Germline-derived CDR1 and CDR2 are SQVTM and ANQGSEA. Trimming at V came to 7 bases and at J to 6 bases, leaving 13 bases not matched to a gene.

This clonotype was picked up a small number of times. J is TRBJ2-7 and V is TRBV12-3 or TRBV12-4; 7 bases match TRBD1. V dropped 0 bases and J dropped 9; count of bases not matched to a gene: 5. The CDR3 runs 13 residues. CDR3 nucleotides: TGTGCCAGCAGTTTAGCGACAGGGTTGGGGCAGTACTTC. Translated: CASSLATGLGQYF.

The chain links TRBV4-2 to TRBJ2-2; D possibly matches TRBD1 or TRBD2 (5 bases each). V lost 2 bases and J lost 5, with 15 bases in between. Germline loops: CDR1 LGHNA, CDR2 YNFKEQ. The CDR3 is made up of 16 amino acids. The CDR3 DNA reads as TGTGCCAGCAGCCAACCGGGACGAGCGAGTACCGGGGAGCTGTTTTTT. Protein product: CASSQPGRASTGELFF.

The chain is built from TRBV6-5 and TRBJ2-7; possible D gene TRBD1, 5 bases. The CDR3 runs 14 residues. Germline CDR1 reads MNHEY; CDR2 reads SVGAGI. Between the trimmed V and J ends, which lost 6 bases and 3 bases, there was a span of 15 bases. The CDR3 is CASSTITGHYEQYF. CDR3 sequence (DNA): TGTGCCAGCAGCACCATTACAGGTCACTACGAGCAGTACTTC.

As DNA, the CDR3 is TGTGCCAGCTCACCCCCGACAGGGGCCTACGAGCAGTACTTC. It specifies CASSPPTGAYEQYF. This chain connects TRBV18 to TRBJ2-5, with 8 bases matching TRBD1. The last part of the DNA fits TRBJ2-7 better; the J call may be wrong. The germline CDR1 and CDR2 sequences are KGHSH and LQKENI. The CDR3 runs to 14 residues.

As regards this clonotype: The junction differs from germline at one of its ends, possibly a read error. The chain carries TRBV28 and TRBJ2-7, with D unresolved. Germline CDR1 is MDHEN and CDR2 is SYDVKM. There are 11 residues in the CDR3. The CDR3 DNA reads as TGCGCCAGTAAGGTCGACGACGAGCAGTACTTC. As protein: CASKVDDEQYF.

The chain combines TRBV9 with TRBJ2-1; 10 positions agree with TRBD2. V was pared by 3 bases and J by 9 bases, with 12 bases of the junction left unmatched. The CDR3 extends over 16 amino acids. The germline CDR1 and CDR2 sequences are SGDLS and YYNGEE. CDR3: CASSAAGTSVGIEQFF. DNA for the CDR3: TGTGCCAGCAGCGCCGCCGGGACTAGCGTGGGCATTGAGCAGTTCTTC. The variable domain in full, completed from reference TRBV9 and TRBJ2-1, reads DSGVTQTPKHLITATGQRVTLRCSPRSGDLSVYWYQQSLDQGLQFLIQYYNGEERAKGNILERFSAQQFPDLHSELNLSSLELGDSALYFCASSAAGTSVGIEQFFGPGTRLTVL.

The rearrangement joins TRBV6-2 or TRBV6-3 to TRBJ2-7; TRBD1 aligns across 12 bases. Losses at the gene ends were 7 bases for V and 0 bases for J; bases not matched to a gene: 10. There are 17 residues in the CDR3. Germline V lookup: CDR1 MNHEY, CDR2 SVGEGT. CDR3 amino acids: CASKPGQGAVHSYEQYF. The CDR3 nucleotides are TGTGCCAGCAAACCGGGACAGGGGGCCGTTCACTCCTACGAGCAGTACTTC.

This clonotype was counted only a few times. The chain joins TRBV28 to TRBJ2-5, with D unclear. The ends were cut back, 8 bases at V and 2 bases at J, with 6 bases in the middle. Germline values: CDR1 MDHEN, CDR2 SYDVKM. CDR3 size: 11 residues. Written as DNA, the CDR3 is TGTGCCAGCCAAATACAAGAGACCCAGTACTTC. Translated, it gives CASQIQETQYF.

In this sample, this clonotype turned up many times. The rearrangement uses TRBV7-9 and TRBJ1-4, with a weak D call TRBD1 (6 bases). Trimming took 4 bases from V and 4 from J, leaving 16 bases between them. Per the germline V gene, CDR1 is SEHNR and CDR2 is FQNEAQ (reference sequence). The CDR3 is 16 amino acids. CDR3 region: CASSSDGLRGNEKLFF. As DNA, the CDR3 is TGTGCCAGCAGCTCCGATGGACTCAGGGGTAATGAAAAACTGTTTTTT.

The chain carries TRBV20-1 and TRBJ1-3; D is perhaps TRBD1 (6 bases). Per the germline V gene, CDR1 is DFQATT and CDR2 is SNEGSKA (reference sequence). The CDR3 runs 14 residues. V was trimmed by 0 bases and J by 3 bases, leaving 9 bases between them. The CDR3 nucleotides read TGCAGTGCTAGAGATAACAGGGATGGAAACACCATATATTTT. It is translated as CSARDNRDGNTIYF.

The chain is built from TRBV3-1 and TRBJ2-3; 8 bases are a match to TRBD2. The CDR3 extends over 15 amino acids. Germline CDR1 and CDR2: LGHDT and YNNKEL (reference sequence). V shed 3 bases and J 1 base; nucleotides not matched to a gene: 3. The CDR3 here is CASSQASGRTDTQYF. CDR3 nucleotide sequence: TGTGCCAGCAGCCAGGCTAGCGGGCGCACAGATACGCAGTATTTT.

The V and J genes are TRBV28 and TRBJ2-5, with 9 bases fitting TRBD2. Germline loops: CDR1 MDHEN, CDR2 SYDVKM. V gave up 4 bases and J gave up 5 bases; unmatched junction bases: 11. This CDR3 comprises 16 residues. CDR3 nucleotide sequence: TGTGCCAGCAGTTCCGAGACTAGCGGCCCTGGGGAGACCCAGTACTTC. This gives the protein CASSSETSGPGETQYF. Looking up the rest from reference TRBV28 and TRBJ2-5 gives the full variable domain: DVKVTQSSRYLVKRTGEKVFLECVQDMDHENMFWYRQDPGLGLRLIYFSYDVKMKEKGDIPEGYSVSREKKERFSLILESASTNQTSMYLCASSSETSGPGETQYFGPGTRLLVL.

This clonotype was counted at least ten times. The chain carries TRBV21-1 and TRBJ2-4. TRBV21-1 is a recognized pseudogene. The CDR3 covers 11 residues. This CDR3 reads CAGTSKNIQYF. CDR3 DNA: TGTGCCGGCACGTCCAAAAACATTCAGTACTTC.

This chain uses TRBV20-1 with TRBJ1-2, with a possible D match to TRBD1 (5 bases). This CDR3 region has 13 residues. The germline V gene encodes CDR1 DFQATT and CDR2 SNEGSKA (reference sequence). The V and J ends lost 3 bases and 4 bases respectively, with 12 bases between them. The CDR3 sequence is CSASDLGVYGYTF. CDR3 coding DNA: TGCAGTGCTAGTGATTTAGGGGTCTATGGCTACACCTTC.

The rearrangement joins TRBV29-1 to TRBJ1-1; possible D gene TRBD1, 5 bases. The V end lost 3 bases, the J end lost 4 bases, and 6 bases lay between the germline ends. Germline lookup yields CDR1 SQVTM and CDR2 ANQGSEA. The CDR3 is 11 amino acids. CDR3 in DNA: TGCAGCGTTGATGGGGGCACTGAAGCTTTCTTT. Amino acids: CSVDGGTEAFF.

This clonotype was detected a few times. CDR3 nucleotides: TGTGCCAGCAGGACGCCGGGTCTGCTCGACGAGCAGTACTTC. Translation: CASRTPGLLDEQYF. J is TRBJ2-5 and V is TRBV28, with unresolved D. The DNA end is a closer match to TRBJ2-7, so the J assignment may be wrong. CDR1 and CDR2 (germline): MDHEN, SYDVKM. This CDR3 spans 14 amino acids.

The gene calls are TRBV18 and TRBJ1-5, with TRBD1 matching 9 bases. Germline lookup yields CDR1 KGHSH and CDR2 LQKENI. V trimming: 2 bases; J trimming: 3 bases; junction bases outside the gene matches: 2. This CDR3 region has 15 residues. The CDR3 sequence: CASSPGQGINQPQHF. DNA of the CDR3: TGTGCCAGCTCACCAGGACAGGGGATCAATCAGCCCCAGCATTTT.

The V gene is TRBV25-1, the J gene TRBJ1-3; 10 positions match TRBD1. V lost 4 bases to trimming and J lost 1 base; unmatched junction nucleotides: 7. The CDR3 extends over 17 amino acids. CDR1 MGHDK and CDR2 SYGVNS come from the germline V gene. CDR3 in amino acids: CASSAGQGRPSGNTIYF. The CDR3 region has the DNA TGTGCCAGCAGTGCGGGACAGGGGAGGCCATCTGGAAACACCATATATTTT.

The rearrangement links TRBV3-1 to TRBJ2-7; TRBD2 matches 9 bases. From germline, CDR1 is LGHDT and CDR2 YNNKEL (reference sequence). V shed 4 bases, J shed 2 bases, and the junction held 12 bases outside the gene matches. CDR3 length: 17 amino acids. The CDR3 protein is CASSLGGGAVPPYEQYF. Here the CDR3 DNA reads TGTGCCAGCAGCCTGGGCGGGGGGGCTGTACCCCCCTACGAGCAGTACTTC.

This clonotype occurred once. The chain carries TRBV12-3 or TRBV12-4 and TRBJ2-5; D ambiguous. V lost 1 base and J lost 11, with 17 bases in between. The CDR3 runs to 14 residues. The CDR3 nucleotides read TGTGCCAGCAGTTTAGGCTACTTCTACAATGAGCAGTACTTC. Protein sequence: CASSLGYFYNEQYF.

V and J are TRBV20-1 and TRBJ2-1; 13 bases agree with TRBD2. CDR1 DFQATT and CDR2 SNEGSKA come from the germline V gene (reference sequence). Trimming took 6 bases from V and 4 from J; bases not matched to a gene: 6. CDR3 length equals 15 residues. CDR3 nucleotides: TGCAGTGCCCCGACTAGCGGGGGGCCTTACAATGAGCAGTTCTTC. Its protein product is CSAPTSGGPYNEQFF.

V usage is TRBV24-1 and J usage is TRBJ1-2; the D is unclear. CDR1 and CDR2 (germline): KGHDR, SFDVKD. Trimming removed 5 bases at V and 2 bases at J, with 5 bases between. The CDR3 contains 12 residues. Here the CDR3 reads CATSAQNYGYTF. The CDR3 DNA reads as TGTGCCACCAGTGCACAAAACTATGGCTACACCTTC.

In this sample, this clonotype turned up a few times. The CDR3 nucleotides read TGTGCCATCAGCGGGGGAAACACAGATACGCAGTATTTT. Protein sequence: CAISGGNTDTQYF. The genes are TRBV10-3 and TRBJ2-3, with D possibly TRBD2 on 6 matching bases. Germline CDR1 and CDR2: ENHRY and SYGVKD. The CDR3 loop spans 13 amino acids. The V gene lost 6 bases and the J gene lost 2 bases, with 9 bases spanning the gap.

This clonotype was detected once. The CDR3 DNA follows: TGTGCCAGCAGTTTCGGGTTTGGCAGGGGTGGCTACACCTTC. Amino acids: CASSFGFGRGGYTF. V usage is TRBV12-3 or TRBV12-4 and J usage is TRBJ1-2, with D possibly being TRBD1 (6 bases). V gave up 3 bases and J gave up 7 bases, with 15 bases separating them. This CDR3 has 14 amino acids.

This clonotype showed up just a few times. The V and J genes are TRBV10-3 and TRBJ1-6; D not resolved. Trimming removed 0 bases from V and 9 bases from J, with 6 bases in between. Looked up from germline, CDR1 is ENHRY and CDR2 is SYGVKD. The CDR3 is 13 amino acids. DNA of the CDR3: TGTGCCATCAGTGAGTCCGAGATTTCACCCCTCCACTTT. Its translation is CAISESEISPLHF.

This rearrangement joins TRBV7-8 to TRBJ2-5, with D possibly matching TRBD2 (6 bases). This CDR3 spans 13 amino acids. V was pared by 5 bases and J by 9 bases, with 16 bases between. The V gene's germline CDR1 is SGHVS and CDR2 FQNEAQ. CDR3 DNA sequence: TGTGCCAGCAGCGCTGCCGGGAGCACAGCCCAGTACTTC. Protein sequence: CASSAAGSTAQYF.

Details on this clonotype: The junction does not match germline at one end; this may be a read error. This rearrangement joins TRBV27 to TRBJ1-1; D is uncertain. CDR1 is MNHEY and CDR2 is SMNVEV in the germline V gene (reference sequence). The CDR3 spans 15 residues. CDR3 coding DNA: TGTGTCAGCAGTTTAGAATACAGACAGAACACTGAAGCTTTCTTT. Translating it yields CVSSLEYRQNTEAFF.

This clonotype appeared a few times. J is TRBJ2-1 and V is TRBV2; D is unclear. The CDR3 is 13 residues long. Germline CDR1 reads SNHLY; CDR2 reads FYNNEI. V dropped 7 bases and J dropped 2 bases, with 9 bases sitting between them. This CDR3 is CASIARTYNEQFF. In DNA form, the CDR3 reads TGTGCCAGCATCGCCCGAACCTACAATGAGCAGTTCTTC.

The chain uses TRBV5-1 and TRBJ2-5; 12 bases align to TRBD2. Germline assignment: CDR1 SGHRS and CDR2 YFSETQ. The CDR3 extends over 18 amino acids. Trimming at V came to 0 bases and at J to 5 bases, leaving 11 bases not matched to a gene. The CDR3 DNA follows: TGCGCCAGCAGCTTGGATCCTAGCGGGGGGGCTATGTTGGAGACCCAGTACTTC. Protein sequence: CASSLDPSGGAMLETQYF.